This T cell receptor (beta chain) emerged from a study of spatial heterogeneity in lung cancer. At the level of the study: The donors comprised 70 to 85 untreated early-stage non-small cell lung cancer patients. Follow-up PBMC samples were sequenced when available, at a median of approximately 24 months after resection. The library had UMIs, and each TCR and UMI pair averaged more than ten raw reads.

This clonotype was detected a few times. Sample time point: blood at routine non-recurrence follow-up after resection. From tumor, nontumor lung or frozen PBMC, whole RNA was taken unsorted for sequencing. The CDR3 extends over 15 amino acids. Trimming stripped 2 bases from V and 6 bases from J, with 13 bases between. Germline V gene data show CDR1 as SGHTA and CDR2 as FQGNSA. Individual TCR cDNA molecules each bore their own unique molecular identifier. TCRdb reprocessed the 5' RACE reads with MiXCR, giving one entry per CDR3 protein. Of roughly 120,000 distinct CDR3 sequences in the sample, 10% to 15% were seen once.

The gene calls are TRBV7-2 and TRBJ2-2, with D perhaps matching TRBD1 (6 bases). This receptor was obtained from a male donor with early-stage non-small cell lung cancer. Sample: PBMCs, taken at follow-up. CDR3 loop: CASSLYREIAGELFF. In DNA form, the CDR3 reads TGTGCCAGCAGCTTATACAGGGAGATTGCCGGGGAGCTGTTTTTT.